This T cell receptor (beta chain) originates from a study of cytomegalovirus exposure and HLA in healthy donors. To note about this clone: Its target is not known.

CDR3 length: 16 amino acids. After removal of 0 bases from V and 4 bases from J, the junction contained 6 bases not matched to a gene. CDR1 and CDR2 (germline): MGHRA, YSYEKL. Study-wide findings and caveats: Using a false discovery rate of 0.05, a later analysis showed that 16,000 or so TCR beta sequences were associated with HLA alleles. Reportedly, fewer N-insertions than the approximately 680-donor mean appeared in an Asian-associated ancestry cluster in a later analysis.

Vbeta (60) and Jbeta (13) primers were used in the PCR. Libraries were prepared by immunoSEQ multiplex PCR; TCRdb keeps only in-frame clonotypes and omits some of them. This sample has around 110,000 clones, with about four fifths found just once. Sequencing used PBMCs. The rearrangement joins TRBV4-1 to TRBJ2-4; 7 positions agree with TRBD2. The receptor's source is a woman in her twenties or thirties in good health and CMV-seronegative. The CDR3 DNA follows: TGCGCCAGCAGCCAAGAGGGAGGGGAGGAAAAAAACATTCAGTACTTC. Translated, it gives CASSQEGGEEKNIQYF.